This entry concerns a single T cell receptor beta chain. As originally analysed: Amplification of reference gene primers provided the estimated nucleated cell counts. The data were produced by immunoSEQ multiplex PCR, yet TCRdb's version contains in-frame clones alone and is incomplete. V and J calls and clone size are as listed in that table; D and trimming were resolved from the DNA. The table lists about 190,000 clones, 88% of them singletons. The data belong to a study of blood T cell repertoires in COVID-19. About the study: The study drew acute and convalescent COVID-19 samples from the United States, Italy and Spain. In each case, the material was cDNA or gDNA derived from T cells, B-cell-depleted T cells, or PBMCs.

The sequenced material came from peripheral blood. The sequence came from a man aged 35 to 55 with active or convalescent COVID-19.

The CDR3 sequence: CASSTSGSGFGDTQYF. The CDR3 DNA reads as TGCGCCAGCAGCACCAGCGGGAGCGGGTTCGGAGATACGCAGTATTTT. V gene TRBV5-1 combines with J gene TRBJ2-3; TRBD2 matches at 8 bases. V gave up 4 bases and J gave up 5 bases; unmatched junction bases: 12. The length of the CDR3 is 16 residues. Per germline, CDR1 SGHRS and CDR2 YFSETQ.